This entry features one T cell receptor beta chain sequence. The data were obtained in a study of blood T cell repertoires in COVID-19. On the study more broadly: PBMCs, B-cell-depleted T cells, or T cells provided the cDNA or gDNA that made up the material.

Here immunoSEQ multiplex PCR was the method, and the copy in TCRdb shows in-frame clones only, minus some. The repertoire holds tens of thousands of clones, over 75% seen once, with roughly 5.9% in the top ten. Sequencing input: peripheral blood. The receptor was isolated from a man aged 50-59 years with active COVID-19.

The CDR3: CASSSYGQQTYEQYF. CDR3 DNA sequence: TGTGCCAGCAGCTCATATGGACAGCAAACCTACGAGCAGTACTTC. V and J are TRBV7-9 and TRBJ2-7; weak D call: TRBD1 (6 bases). The CDR3 totals 15 residues. The germline gives CDR1 SEHNR, CDR2 FQNEAQ (reference sequence). With 4 bases removed from V and 2 bases from J, the gap between germline ends came to 15 bases.